These 3 T cell receptor beta chains came from one sample sequenced in a study of response to subunit inactivated influenza vaccine. TCRdb used MiXCR to reprocess the RT-PCR reads, holding one entry per CDR3 protein. The data show around 850,000 distinct CDR3 sequences, with 18% seen just once and about 11% held by the top ten. The sample consisted of PBMCs from blood, taken 5 to 6 days after vaccination. The receptors derive from a man between 45 and 60 years old who received an inactivated influenza vaccine.

The sample holds many counts of this clonotype. The chain joins TRBV7-9 to TRBJ2-3; the D gene is possibly TRBD2 (7 bases). V gave up 10 bases and J gave up 0 bases, with 14 bases separating them. The germline V gene encodes CDR1 SEHNR and CDR2 FQNEAQ (reference sequence). The CDR3 runs 14 residues. CDR3 DNA sequence: TGTGCCACAAGGGGGGGCCAAAGCACAGATACGCAGTATTTT. It encodes CATRGGQSTDTQYF.

This clonotype was recorded a few times. The chain's CDR3 is CASSLVFRADQPQHF. In DNA form, the CDR3 reads TGTGCCAGCAGTTTAGTTTTCAGGGCTGATCAGCCCCAGCATTTT. The V and J genes are TRBV12-3 or TRBV12-4 and TRBJ1-5, with D tentatively TRBD1 (5 bases). The CDR3 runs to 15 residues. V was cut by 1 base and J by 5 bases, with 12 bases left in between.

At least ten counts were recorded for this clonotype. The genes are TRBV5-1 and TRBJ2-7; 8 bases match TRBD1. Germline V gene data show CDR1 as SGHRS and CDR2 as YFSETQ. The CDR3 extends over 14 amino acids. V was pared by 3 bases and J by 3 bases, with 5 bases of the junction left unmatched. The CDR3 loop is CASSSGQGRYEQYF. CDR3 bases: TGCGCCAGCAGCTCCGGACAGGGCCGCTACGAGCAGTACTTC.